The 32 T cell receptor beta chains presented below share a single source sample, sequenced in a study of type 1 regulatory T cells. TCRdb recomputed calls from the reads with MiXCR, one row per CDR3 protein. The sample consists of about 18,000 distinct CDR3 sequences, roughly 10% of them appearing once. The sequenced material came from CD4+ T cells, either the whole sample or a sorted fraction (not recorded which). The receptors were sampled from a human donor in good health.

In this sample, this clonotype turned up a few times. V and J are TRBV30 and TRBJ2-2; D is possibly TRBD1 or TRBD2 (6 bases each). Trimming stripped 0 bases from V and 6 bases from J, with 14 bases between. CDR1 and CDR2 from the germline V gene are GTSNPN and SVGIG (reference sequence). The CDR3 spans 15 residues. In DNA form, the CDR3 reads TGTGCCTGGAGTGTAGTGGGGGGCGGCCCCGGGGAGCTGTTTTTT. It yields the protein CAWSVVGGGPGELFF.

In this sample, this clonotype turned up many times. The V gene is TRBV29-1, the J gene TRBJ2-5, with unresolved D. The germline CDR1 and CDR2 sequences are SQVTM and ANQGSEA. Between the trimmed V and J ends, which lost 4 bases and 2 bases, there was a span of 8 bases. CDR3 length: 12 amino acids. The CDR3 region is CSVGWLQETQYF. The CDR3 nucleotides read TGCAGCGTTGGGTGGCTGCAAGAGACCCAGTACTTC.

This clonotype was seen a few times. The CDR3 loop reads CASSAGQTTWSEAFF. CDR3 DNA sequence: TGTGCCAGCAGCGCGGGACAGACCACTTGGAGTGAAGCTTTCTTT. The V call is TRBV7-2, the J call TRBJ1-1, with 7 bases lining up with TRBD1. Germline CDR1 SGHTA, CDR2 FQGNSA. V dropped 5 bases and J dropped 7; count of bases not matched to a gene: 13. This CDR3 contains 15 residues.

This clonotype was detected only a few times. The chain joins TRBV2 to TRBJ2-5, with no clear D. Germline assignment: CDR1 SNHLY and CDR2 FYNNEI. This CDR3 is built from 13 residues. V shed 6 bases and J shed 4 bases, with 12 bases lying between them. The CDR3 spells CASSPPAPETQYF. The CDR3 bases are TGTGCCAGCAGCCCTCCTGCCCCAGAGACCCAGTACTTC.

In its sample, this clonotype was seen a few times. The rearrangement links TRBV20-1 to TRBJ2-5, with 12 positions matching TRBD2. CDR1 and CDR2 from the germline V gene are DFQATT and SNEGSKA (reference sequence). Trimming removed 1 base from V and 7 bases from J; junction bases left unmatched: 10. CDR3 length: 16 residues. The CDR3 protein is CSARVQTSGRTGTQYF. CDR3 DNA sequence: TGCAGTGCTAGAGTTCAAACTAGCGGGAGGACTGGGACCCAGTACTTC.

This clonotype was seen a handful of times. This chain links TRBV5-4 with TRBJ2-7, with 12 bases that match TRBD2. Germline assignment: CDR1 SGHNT and CDR2 YYREEE (reference sequence). The CDR3 spans 15 residues. Germline trimming cut 0 bases from V and 5 bases from J; bases unmatched to any gene: 3. CDR3: CASSLELAGGHEQYF. In DNA form, the CDR3 reads TGTGCCAGCAGCTTGGAGCTAGCGGGAGGGCACGAGCAGTACTTC.

This clonotype is labeled medium-sized. The genes are TRBV18 and TRBJ2-2; unclear D gene. The CDR3 has 13 residues. V dropped 5 bases and J dropped 1 base, with 5 bases sitting between them. Germline values: CDR1 KGHSH, CDR2 LQKENI. The CDR3 sequence is CASSGQNTGELFF. For the CDR3, the DNA is TGTGCCAGCTCAGGCCAGAACACCGGGGAGCTGTTTTTT.

This clonotype was seen a handful of times. Germline and junction disagree at one end, which may indicate a read error. The rearrangement uses TRBV15 and TRBJ2-1, with 7 positions matching TRBD2. CDR1 LNHNV and CDR2 YYDKDF come from the germline V gene (reference sequence). The CDR3 loop spans 14 amino acids. The CDR3, as DNA: TGTGTCACCAGTAAGGAGCGGGGCTACAATGAGCAGTTCTTC. It encodes CVTSKERGYNEQFF.

V is TRBV7-2 and J is TRBJ2-7, with no clear D. There are 13 residues in the CDR3. V shed 4 bases and J shed 1 base, with 8 bases lying between them. Germline V CDR1 and CDR2: SGHTA, FQGNSA. The DNA for the CDR3 is TGTGCCAGCAGCTATGATCGTTCCTACGAGCAGTACTTC. Protein product: CASSYDRSYEQYF.

This clonotype was counted at least ten times. The chain employs TRBV12-3 or TRBV12-4 and TRBJ1-4, with D unclear. V lost 5 bases and J 7 bases, leaving 14 bases between the germline ends. The length of the CDR3 is 14 residues. CDR3 protein: CASSIRAPIEKLFF. In nucleotides, the CDR3 is TGTGCCAGCAGTATCCGGGCCCCTATTGAAAAACTGTTTTTT.

The CDR3 region is CSAPGPEGGYTF. As DNA, the CDR3 is TGCAGTGCTCCCGGGCCCGAGGGGGGCTACACCTTC. This sequence joins TRBV20-1 and TRBJ1-2; weak D call: TRBD1 (5 bases). The CDR3 runs 12 residues. V was trimmed by 5 bases and J by 8 bases, leaving 15 bases between them. Germline loops: CDR1 DFQATT, CDR2 SNEGSKA (reference sequence).

This clonotype has only a few counts. The V call is TRBV5-1, the J call TRBJ2-1; 12 bases fit TRBD2. The CDR3 is 15 amino acids. Germline V CDR1 and CDR2: SGHRS, YFSETQ. After removal of 2 bases from V and 5 bases from J, the junction contained 2 bases not matched to a gene. CDR3 residues: CASSFRTSGDNEQFF. Here the CDR3 DNA reads TGCGCCAGCAGCTTCCGGACTAGCGGGGACAATGAGCAGTTCTTC.

By proportion, this clonotype is medium-sized. V usage is TRBV12-3 or TRBV12-4 and J usage is TRBJ1-3, with D possibly TRBD1 on 6 matching bases. The CDR3 sequence is 15 residues long. V was clipped by 6 bases and J by 4 bases, with 16 bases between them. CDR3 amino acids: CASRMIQGTGNTIYF. The CDR3 DNA is TGTGCCAGCAGGATGATACAGGGTACAGGAAACACCATATATTTT.

Points on this clonotype: A clone one base away is much larger, so this may be a read error. The chain is built from TRBV7-2 and TRBJ1-5; D not resolved. CDR3 length: 12 residues. Looked up from germline, CDR1 is SGHTA and CDR2 is FQGNSA. Here the CDR3 reads CASSGAGQSQHF. The CDR3 nucleotides read TGTGCCAGCAGCGGCGCGGGTCAGTCCCAGCATTTT.

V is TRBV7-9 and J is TRBJ2-3; 10 nucleotides align to TRBD2. This CDR3 region has 18 residues. The germline gives CDR1 SEHNR, CDR2 FQNEAQ (reference sequence). Unmatched junction bases numbered 14, after V lost 2 bases and J lost 6 bases. CDR3: CASSLLFQREGRLDTQYF. The CDR3 bases are TGTGCCAGCAGCTTATTGTTCCAGCGGGAGGGCCGTTTGGATACGCAGTATTTT.

This clonotype appeared many times. This chain uses TRBV28 with TRBJ2-3; D may match TRBD1 or TRBD2 (5 bases each). The germline CDR1 and CDR2 sequences are MDHEN and SYDVKM. The CDR3 covers 13 residues. V lost 4 bases to trimming and J lost 13 bases, with 18 bases between them. The chain's CDR3 is CASSWTGRGHEYF. As DNA, the CDR3 is TGTGCCAGCAGTTGGACGGGGCGAGGTCACGAGTATTTT.

This clonotype rates as medium-sized. The chain couples TRBV20-1 to TRBJ2-7; no reliable D call. CDR1 and CDR2 from the germline V gene are DFQATT and SNEGSKA (reference sequence). Deletions cut 0 bases from V and 3 bases from J, with 6 bases between. CDR3 size: 12 residues. The CDR3 sequence is CSAREVVYEQYF. CDR3 bases: TGCAGTGCTAGAGAGGTAGTCTACGAGCAGTACTTC.

This clonotype is medium-sized by share. The V gene is TRBV29-1, the J gene TRBJ1-2; no clear D gene. Per germline, CDR1 SQVTM and CDR2 ANQGSEA. V was shortened by 0 bases and J by 9 bases, with 8 bases between the two germline ends. The CDR3 runs 11 residues. The CDR3 DNA sequence: TGCAGCGTTGAAGATAGTTTAAGCTACACCTTC. Translation: CSVEDSLSYTF.

This clonotype was counted at least ten times. This chain joins TRBV10-3 and TRBJ1-4, with D perhaps TRBD1 (6 bases). Germline CDR1 reads ENHRY; CDR2 reads SYGVKD. The CDR3 spans 15 residues. V dropped 2 bases and J dropped 8 bases, with 15 bases sitting between them. The CDR3 here is CAISEQPTGGEKLFF. In DNA, the CDR3 is TGTGCCATCAGTGAGCAGCCGACAGGTGGCGAAAAACTGTTTTTT.

By frequency in the sample, this clonotype is medium-sized (0.01 to 0.1%). The V call is TRBV5-1, the J call TRBJ2-7, with D possibly being TRBD2 (6 bases). The CDR3 is made up of 15 amino acids. In germline, CDR1 is SGHRS, CDR2 YFSETQ. Trimming removed 7 bases at V and 0 bases at J, with 17 bases between. The CDR3 DNA reads as TGCGCCAGCCGGCCAAGACTAGAGAACTCCTACGAGCAGTACTTC. It yields the protein CASRPRLENSYEQYF.

This clonotype was seen only a few times. CDR3 coding DNA: TGTGCCAGCAGCTCCCGGACCCGGACCGGTACGCAGTATTTT. Its protein product is CASSSRTRTGTQYF. The chain couples TRBV11-2 to TRBJ2-3; no clear D. Trimming stripped 4 bases from V and 8 bases from J, with 16 bases between. Germline CDR1 reads SGHAT; CDR2 reads FQNNGV. The CDR3 runs to 14 residues.

This clonotype has just a few counts. The chain combines TRBV20-1 with TRBJ1-6; TRBD1 is a possible D gene (6 bases). Germline CDR1 DFQATT, CDR2 SNEGSKA (reference sequence). The CDR3 covers 15 residues. V was clipped by 5 bases and J by 5 bases, with 16 bases between them. CDR3 protein: CSARPGTNNNSPLHF. CDR3 nucleotide sequence: TGCAGTGCTCGCCCCGGGACAAACAATAATTCACCCCTCCACTTT.

The rearrangement uses TRBV20-1 and TRBJ1-1; D is uncertain. CDR1 is DFQATT and CDR2 is SNEGSKA in the germline V gene (reference sequence). This CDR3 region has 13 residues. The V end was cut by 2 bases, the J end by 4 bases, with 11 bases between. The CDR3 spells CSARSNAGTEAFF. The CDR3 DNA reads as TGCAGTGCTAGATCGAACGCGGGCACTGAAGCTTTCTTT.

At least ten counts were recorded for this clonotype. The chain employs TRBV5-8 and TRBJ1-6; D is unresolved. V lost 4 bases, J lost 8 bases, and 10 bases lay in between. The V gene's germline CDR1 is SGHTS and CDR2 YDEGEE. The CDR3 consists of 13 residues. CDR3 bases: TGTGCCAGCAGCCGAGCGGACTATTCACCCCTCCACTTT. Translation gives CASSRADYSPLHF.

The chain joins TRBV3-1 to TRBJ1-2; TRBD1 is a possible D gene (5 bases). Germline assignment: CDR1 LGHDT and CDR2 YNNKEL (reference sequence). This CDR3 spans 15 amino acids. The germline V and J ends were trimmed by 2 bases and 4 bases, with 14 bases remaining between them. This chain's CDR3 is CASSQRPGTLYGYTF. CDR3 coding DNA: TGTGCCAGCAGCCAACGGCCAGGGACCCTCTATGGCTACACCTTC.

Comment on this clonotype: A read error is possible here, since a much larger clone lies one base away. The genes are TRBV25-1 and TRBJ2-1, with D tentatively TRBD1 (5 bases). Trimming removed 3 bases at V and 7 bases at J, with 10 bases between. CDR1 and CDR2 (germline): MGHDK, SYGVNS. This CDR3 is 13 amino acids long. The CDR3 reads CASSEAGMNEQFF. The CDR3 DNA reads as TGTGCCAGCAGTGAGGCAGGGATGAATGAGCAGTTCTTC.

The rearrangement joins TRBV30 to TRBJ2-3; D is unresolved. CDR3 size: 12 residues. Germline CDR1 GTSNPN, CDR2 SVGIG (reference sequence). With 0 bases removed from V and 6 bases from J, the gap between germline ends came to 7 bases. CDR3 loop: CAWSVLYDTQYF. The CDR3 DNA follows: TGTGCCTGGAGTGTACTATACGATACGCAGTATTTT.

This clonotype has a count of ten or more. The J gene is TRBJ2-2, the V gene TRBV29-1; D unresolved. The length of the CDR3 is 12 residues. V was cut by 6 bases and J by 6 bases, with 11 bases left in between. Per germline, CDR1 SQVTM and CDR2 ANQGSEA. CDR3 bases: TGCAGCGTCATCGACCCACCCGGGGAGCTGTTTTTT. Amino acid sequence: CSVIDPPGELFF.

This clonotype showed up just a few times. The chain uses TRBV10-3 and TRBJ2-5; D remains ambiguous. CDR3 length: 15 residues. V was cut by 4 bases and J by 1 base, with 13 bases left in between. The V gene's germline CDR1 is ENHRY and CDR2 SYGVKD. The CDR3: CAISGSIALQETQYF. The CDR3 DNA is TGTGCCATCAGTGGGTCGATAGCCCTCCAAGAGACCCAGTACTTC.

This clonotype was observed at least ten times. The rearrangement links TRBV24-1 to TRBJ1-1; perhaps TRBD1 as D (6 bases). CDR1 and CDR2 (germline): KGHDR, SFDVKD. CDR3 length: 13 amino acids. V was shortened by 7 bases and J by 1 base, with 9 bases between the two germline ends. CDR3 residues: CATRRTENTEAFF. As DNA, the CDR3 is TGTGCCACCAGACGGACAGAGAACACTGAAGCTTTCTTT.

This clonotype occurred many times. This chain connects TRBV6-6 to TRBJ2-5; no clear D. Germline loops: CDR1 MNHNY, CDR2 SVGAGI (reference sequence). The CDR3 extends over 11 amino acids. V lost 2 bases, J lost 5 bases, and 3 bases lay in between. CDR3 loop: CASSYRETQYF. Here the CDR3 DNA reads TGTGCCAGCAGTTACAGGGAGACCCAGTACTTC.

This clonotype was observed a handful of times. The V call is TRBV3-1, the J call TRBJ2-4; 9 bases align to TRBD2. This CDR3 is 14 amino acids long. Germline CDR1 LGHDT, CDR2 YNNKEL (reference sequence). The junction had 3 bases not matched to a gene; V was cut back by 5 bases and J by 4 bases. The CDR3 sequence: CASSFSGGKNIQYF. The CDR3 region has the DNA TGTGCCAGCAGCTTCAGCGGGGGGAAAAACATTCAGTACTTC.